Below, 5 T cell receptor beta chains from the same sample are listed, as sequenced in a study of blood T cell repertoires in COVID-19. Only in-frame clones appear in the TCRdb table, and some are missing; sequencing was by immunoSEQ multiplex PCR. Altogether approximately 49,000 clones are present, about 86% being singletons, with the ten largest covering about 22%. The sequencing input was peripheral blood. The receptors were sampled from a woman over 75 with COVID-19, enrolled during active disease.

The CDR3 DNA sequence: TGTGCCAGCAGCCAAGATCCAGCGGGGAACACCGGGGAGCTGTTTTTT. This encodes CASSQDPAGNTGELFF. The rearrangement links TRBV4-2 to TRBJ2-2; D perhaps matches TRBD2 (6 bases). The V end was cut by 0 bases, the J end by 1 base, with 9 bases between. CDR3 length equals 16 residues. CDR1 and CDR2 (germline): LGHNA, YNFKEQ.

CDR3 in DNA: TGTGCCAGCAGCCTGGGAGTGGGCACAGATACGCAGTATTTT. This encodes CASSLGVGTDTQYF. V and J are TRBV5-6 and TRBJ2-3; D is possibly TRBD2 (5 bases). The CDR3 totals 14 residues. With 4 bases removed from V and 1 base from J, the gap between germline ends came to 10 bases. Germline loops: CDR1 SGHDT, CDR2 YYEEEE.

This sequence joins TRBV5-1 and TRBJ2-1, with 7 bases matching TRBD1. Germline V gene lookup returns CDR1 SGHRS and CDR2 YFSETQ. The CDR3 loop spans 16 amino acids. The J segment lost 8 bases and the V segment lost 0 bases, leaving 11 bases of the junction unmatched. The CDR3 nucleotides are TGCGCCAGCAGCTTGGAACAGGGGAATATCGGCCATGAGCAGTTCTTC. This translates into CASSLEQGNIGHEQFF.

The CDR3 DNA is TGTGCCAGCAGCCCCGGGTCCGTAGGCGACGAGCAGTACTTC. Amino acid sequence: CASSPGSVGDEQYF. The chain joins TRBV3-1 (or the pseudogene TRBV3-2) to TRBJ2-7; D gene ambiguous. This CDR3 spans 14 amino acids. Trimming left V 4 bases short and J 5 bases short, with 15 bases between. The V gene's germline CDR1 is LGHDT and CDR2 YNNKEL (reference sequence).

V and J are TRBV7-9 and TRBJ1-1, with D possibly being TRBD1 (5 bases). Germline lookup yields CDR1 SEHNR and CDR2 FQNEAQ (reference sequence). This CDR3 comprises 13 residues. Trimming left V 6 bases short and J 4 bases short, with 12 bases between. The DNA of the CDR3 is TGTGCCAGCAGTCTAGGGGCAGGCACTGAAGCTTTCTTT. This translates into CASSLGAGTEAFF.